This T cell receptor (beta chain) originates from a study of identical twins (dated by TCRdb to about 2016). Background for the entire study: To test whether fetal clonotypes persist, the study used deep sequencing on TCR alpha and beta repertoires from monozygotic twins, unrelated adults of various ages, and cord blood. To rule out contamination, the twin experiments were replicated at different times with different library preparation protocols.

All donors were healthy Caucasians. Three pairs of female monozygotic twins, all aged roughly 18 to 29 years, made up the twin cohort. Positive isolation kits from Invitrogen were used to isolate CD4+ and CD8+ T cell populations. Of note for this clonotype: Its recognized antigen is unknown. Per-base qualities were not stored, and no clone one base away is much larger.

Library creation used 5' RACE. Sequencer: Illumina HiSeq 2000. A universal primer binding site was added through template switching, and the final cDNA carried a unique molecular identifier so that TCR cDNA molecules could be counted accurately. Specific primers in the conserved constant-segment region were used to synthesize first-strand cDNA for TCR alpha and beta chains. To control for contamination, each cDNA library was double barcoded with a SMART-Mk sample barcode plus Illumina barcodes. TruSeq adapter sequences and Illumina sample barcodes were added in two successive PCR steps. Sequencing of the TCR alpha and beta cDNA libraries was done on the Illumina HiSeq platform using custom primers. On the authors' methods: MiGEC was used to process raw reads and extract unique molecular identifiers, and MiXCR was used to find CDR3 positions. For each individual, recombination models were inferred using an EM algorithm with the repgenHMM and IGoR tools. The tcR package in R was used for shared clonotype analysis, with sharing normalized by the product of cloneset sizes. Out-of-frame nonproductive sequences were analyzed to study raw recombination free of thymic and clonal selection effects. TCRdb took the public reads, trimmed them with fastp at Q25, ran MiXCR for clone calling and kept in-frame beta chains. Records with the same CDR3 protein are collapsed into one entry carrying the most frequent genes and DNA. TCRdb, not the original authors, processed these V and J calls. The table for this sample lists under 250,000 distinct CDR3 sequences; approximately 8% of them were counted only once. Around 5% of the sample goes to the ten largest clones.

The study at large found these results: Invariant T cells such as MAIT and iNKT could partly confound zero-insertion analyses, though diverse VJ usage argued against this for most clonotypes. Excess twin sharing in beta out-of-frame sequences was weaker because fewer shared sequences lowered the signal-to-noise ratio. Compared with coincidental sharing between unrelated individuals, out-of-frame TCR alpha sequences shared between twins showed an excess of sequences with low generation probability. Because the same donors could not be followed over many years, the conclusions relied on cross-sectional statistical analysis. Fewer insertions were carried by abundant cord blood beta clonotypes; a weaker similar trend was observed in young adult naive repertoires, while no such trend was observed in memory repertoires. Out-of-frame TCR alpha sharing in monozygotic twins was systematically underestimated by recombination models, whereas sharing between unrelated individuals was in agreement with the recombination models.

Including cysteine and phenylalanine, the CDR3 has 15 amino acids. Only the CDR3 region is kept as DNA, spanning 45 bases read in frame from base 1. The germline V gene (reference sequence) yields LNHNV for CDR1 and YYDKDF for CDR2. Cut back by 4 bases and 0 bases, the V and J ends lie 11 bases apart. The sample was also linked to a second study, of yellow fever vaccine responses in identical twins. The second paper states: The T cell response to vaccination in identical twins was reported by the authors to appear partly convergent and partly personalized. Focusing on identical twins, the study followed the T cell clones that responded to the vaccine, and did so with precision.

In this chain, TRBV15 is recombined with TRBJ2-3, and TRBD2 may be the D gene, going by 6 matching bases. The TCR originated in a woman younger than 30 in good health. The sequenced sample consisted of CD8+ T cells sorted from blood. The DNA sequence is TGTGCCACCAGCAACGGGAGACCCAGCACAGATACGCAGTATTTT. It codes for CATSNGRPSTDTQYF.